This T cell receptor beta chain was identified during a study of type 1 regulatory T cells. About the research overall: T-allo10 is an in vitro-generated, Tr1-enriched CD4 T cell product specific for alloantigen.

A single record per CDR3 protein comes from TCRdb applying MiXCR to the reads. The table shows roughly 60,000 distinct CDR3 sequences, with roughly 60% occurring only once. Study-level findings and limits: Compared with non-Tr1 cells, Tr1 cells showed a narrower TCR repertoire.

To note about this clonotype: The antigen remains undetermined.

The receptor comes from a human donor in good health. The source material was cultured non-Tr1 T cells, either the whole culture or a sorted T cell fraction (not recorded which).

DNA for the CDR3: TGTGCCAGCAGTCCCGGACGAAGGCAAGAGACCCAGTACTTC. This sequence encodes CASSPGRRQETQYF. The chain combines TRBV7-9 with TRBJ2-5, with unresolved D. Trimming took off 6 bases at V and 2 bases at J, with 13 bases between the two ends. The germline gives CDR1 SEHNR, CDR2 FQNEAQ (reference sequence). CDR3 length: 14 residues.